The 6 T cell receptor beta chains listed next were all sequenced from one sample in a study of T cells after yellow fever vaccination. Each CDR3 protein gets one entry after TCRdb re-called the 5' RACE reads with MiXCR. The repertoire has some 120,000 distinct CDR3 sequences, around 8.6% of them found once; the top ten carry about 25%. Sample: CD8+ T cells sorted from PBMCs, taken 45 days after the yellow fever booster vaccination. These receptors all stem from a man aged 25 to 40 who received the YFV17D yellow fever vaccine.

About this clonotype itself: A single base separates this from a much larger clone, so it may be a read error. V and J are TRBV12-3 or TRBV12-4 and TRBJ2-7; the match to TRBD1 covers 7 bases. The CDR3 length is 16 residues. This CDR3 is CAISFDEGAPSYEQYF. The CDR3 DNA reads TGTGCCATCAGTTTTGATGAGGGGGCGCCCTCCTACGAGCAGTACTTC.

This clonotype came up many times. The V call is TRBV27, the J call TRBJ2-1; D ambiguous. Between the trimmed V and J ends, which lost 7 bases and 0 bases, there was a span of 10 bases. The CDR3 has 14 residues. The germline gives CDR1 MNHEY, CDR2 SMNVEV (reference sequence). CDR3 DNA sequence: TGTGCCAGCACCTTGACGAGCTCCTACAATGAGCAGTTCTTC. This gives the protein CASTLTSSYNEQFF.

This clonotype was recorded many times. J is TRBJ2-7 and V is TRBV27, with TRBD2 matching over 9 bases. V shed 0 bases, J shed 4 bases, and the junction held 7 bases outside the gene matches. The CDR3 has 16 amino acids. Germline-derived CDR1 and CDR2 are MNHEY and SMNVEV (reference sequence). The DNA for the CDR3 is TGTGCCAGCAGTTTATCTTTAGCGGGAGTGTGGTACGAGCAGTACTTC. Protein product: CASSLSLAGVWYEQYF.

At least ten counts were recorded for this clonotype. The CDR3 region is CASSELLREQYF. CDR3 DNA sequence: TGTGCCAGCAGTGAGCTCCTCAGGGAGCAGTACTTC. The genes are TRBV12-3 or TRBV12-4 and TRBJ2-7; no definite D call. V was shortened by 5 bases and J by 7 bases, with 12 bases between the two germline ends. CDR3 size: 12 residues.

As concerns this clonotype: Possible read error: a much larger clone is one base away. This sequence joins TRBV27 and TRBJ2-5, with no clear D. This CDR3 is built from 14 residues. Germline values: CDR1 MNHEY, CDR2 SMNVEV (reference sequence). This chain's CDR3 is CASSFRRYQETRYF. CDR3 DNA: TGTGCCAGCAGTTTCAGGAGATACCAAGAGACCCGGTACTTC.

This clonotype was recorded at least ten times. Sequence at one end of the junction differs from germline and may be a read error. The chain uses TRBV7-7 and TRBJ2-2; either TRBD1 or TRBD2 may supply D (6 bases each). The CDR3 has 14 residues. Germline V gene lookup returns CDR1 SSHAT and CDR2 FNYEAQ (reference sequence). In DNA form, the CDR3 reads TGTGCTAGCAGCGCGGGACAGAACACCGGGGAGCTGTTTTTT. Protein sequence: CASSAGQNTGELFF. The full variable domain, rest sourced from reference TRBV7-7 and TRBJ2-2, is GAGVSQSPRYKVTKRGQDVTLRCDPISSHATLYWYQQALGQGPEFLTYFNYEAQPDKSGLPSDRFSAERPEGSISTLTIQRTEQRDSAMYRCASSAGQNTGELFFGEGSRLTVL.